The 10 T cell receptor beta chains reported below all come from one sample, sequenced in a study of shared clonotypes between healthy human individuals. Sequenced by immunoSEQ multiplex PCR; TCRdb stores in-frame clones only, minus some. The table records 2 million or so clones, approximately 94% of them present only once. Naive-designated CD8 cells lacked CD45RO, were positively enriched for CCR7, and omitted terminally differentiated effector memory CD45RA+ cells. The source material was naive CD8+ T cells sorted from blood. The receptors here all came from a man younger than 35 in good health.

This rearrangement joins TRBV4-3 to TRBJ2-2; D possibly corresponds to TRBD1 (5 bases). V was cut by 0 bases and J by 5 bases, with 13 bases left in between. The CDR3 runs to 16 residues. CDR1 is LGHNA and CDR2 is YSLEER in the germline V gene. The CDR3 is CASSQEEAGPTGELFF. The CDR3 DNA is TGCGCCAGCAGCCAAGAAGAGGCAGGGCCAACCGGGGAGCTGTTTTTT.

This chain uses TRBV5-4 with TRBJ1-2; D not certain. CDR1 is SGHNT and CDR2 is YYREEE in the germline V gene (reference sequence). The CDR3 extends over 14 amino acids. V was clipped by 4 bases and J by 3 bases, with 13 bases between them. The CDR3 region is CASSEITEDYGYTF. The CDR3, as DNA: TGTGCCAGCAGCGAGATAACCGAGGACTATGGCTACACCTTC.

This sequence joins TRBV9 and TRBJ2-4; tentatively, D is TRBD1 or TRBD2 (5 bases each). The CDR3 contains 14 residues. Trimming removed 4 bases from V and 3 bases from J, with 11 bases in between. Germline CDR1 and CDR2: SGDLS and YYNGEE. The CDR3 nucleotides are TGTGCCAGCAGCCACGGGACGGACAAAAACATTCAGTACTTC. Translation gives CASSHGTDKNIQYF.

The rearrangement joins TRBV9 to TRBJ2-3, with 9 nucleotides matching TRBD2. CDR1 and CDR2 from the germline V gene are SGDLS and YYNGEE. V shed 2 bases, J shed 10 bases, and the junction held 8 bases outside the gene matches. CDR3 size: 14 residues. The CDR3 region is CASSVSGGGPPQYF. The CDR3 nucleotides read TGTGCCAGCAGCGTTAGCGGGGGCGGCCCACCGCAGTATTTT.

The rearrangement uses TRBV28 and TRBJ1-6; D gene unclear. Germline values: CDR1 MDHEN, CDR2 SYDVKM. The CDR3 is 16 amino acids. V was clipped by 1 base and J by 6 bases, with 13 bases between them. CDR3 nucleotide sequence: TGTGCCAGCAGTTTATTGCGGGCGCAAGTTAATTCACCCCTCCACTTT. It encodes CASSLLRAQVNSPLHF.

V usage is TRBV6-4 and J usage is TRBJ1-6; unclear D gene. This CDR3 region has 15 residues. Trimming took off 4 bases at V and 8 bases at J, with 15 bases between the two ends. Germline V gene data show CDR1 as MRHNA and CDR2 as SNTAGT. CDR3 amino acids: CASSVSPSSDSPLHF. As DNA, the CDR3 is TGTGCCAGCAGTGTATCACCGAGTTCAGATTCACCCCTCCACTTT.

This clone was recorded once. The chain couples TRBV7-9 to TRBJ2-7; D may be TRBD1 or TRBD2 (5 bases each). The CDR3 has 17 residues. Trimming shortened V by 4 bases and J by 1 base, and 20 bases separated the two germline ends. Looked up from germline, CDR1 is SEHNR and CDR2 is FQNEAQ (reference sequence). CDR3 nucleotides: TGTGCCAGCAGCTCCTATCCCGGGCCCGAGGGGTCCTACGAGCAGTACTTC. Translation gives CASSSYPGPEGSYEQYF.

The CDR3 here is CASSRVGPGELFF. CDR3 nucleotide sequence: TGTGCCAGCAGTCGGGTGGGGCCCGGGGAGCTGTTTTTT. The rearrangement joins TRBV27 to TRBJ2-2; D perhaps matches TRBD1 (5 bases). Per germline, CDR1 MNHEY and CDR2 SMNVEV (reference sequence). Trimming removed 5 bases from V and 6 bases from J, with 10 bases in between. This CDR3 contains 13 residues.

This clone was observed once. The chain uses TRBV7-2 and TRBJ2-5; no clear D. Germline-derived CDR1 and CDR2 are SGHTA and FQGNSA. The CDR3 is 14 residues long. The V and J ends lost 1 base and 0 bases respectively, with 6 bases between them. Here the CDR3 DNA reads TGTGCCAGCAGCTTAGTGCGGTACCAAGAGACCCAGTACTTC. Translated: CASSLVRYQETQYF. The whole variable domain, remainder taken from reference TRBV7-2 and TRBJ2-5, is GAGVSQSPSNKVTEKGKDVELRCDPISGHTALYWYRQSLGQGLEFLIYFQGNSAPDKSGLPSDRFSAERTGGSVSTLTIQRTQQEDSAVYLCASSLVRYQETQYFGPGTRLLVL.

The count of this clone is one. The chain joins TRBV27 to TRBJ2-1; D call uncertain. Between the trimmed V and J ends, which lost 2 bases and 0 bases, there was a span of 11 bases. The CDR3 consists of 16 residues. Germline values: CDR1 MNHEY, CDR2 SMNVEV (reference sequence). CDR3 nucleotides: TGTGCCAGCAGTTTAGCAGGCGTCAGCTCCTACAATGAGCAGTTCTTC. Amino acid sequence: CASSLAGVSSYNEQFF.